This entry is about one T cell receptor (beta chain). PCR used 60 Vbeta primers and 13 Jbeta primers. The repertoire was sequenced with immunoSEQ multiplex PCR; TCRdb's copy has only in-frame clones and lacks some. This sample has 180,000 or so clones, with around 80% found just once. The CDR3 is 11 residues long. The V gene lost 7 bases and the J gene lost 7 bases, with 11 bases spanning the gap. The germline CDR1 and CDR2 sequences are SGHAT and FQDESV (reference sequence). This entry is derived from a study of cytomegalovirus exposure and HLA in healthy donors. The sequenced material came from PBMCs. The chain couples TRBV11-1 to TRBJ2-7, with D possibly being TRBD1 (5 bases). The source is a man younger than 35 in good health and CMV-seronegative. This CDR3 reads CASTLGVEQYF. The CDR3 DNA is TGTGCCAGCACGCTAGGGGTGGAGCAGTACTTC. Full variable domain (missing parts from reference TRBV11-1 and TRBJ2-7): EAEVAQSPRYKITEKSQAVAFWCDPISGHATLYWYRQILGQGPELLVQFQDESVVDDSQLPKDRFSAERLKGVDSTLKIQPAELGDSAMYLCASTLGVEQYFGPGTRLTVT.